These 11 T cell receptor beta chains share one sample of origin, sequenced in a study of T cells in Graves' hyperthyroidism and ophthalmopathy. It was RNA transcripts that yielded the amplified TCR beta CDR3 regions. Carried out on the TCR CDR3, a first-round RT-PCR used the HTBI primer set. TCRdb used MiXCR to reprocess the multiplex PCR reads, holding one entry per CDR3 protein. Among 530,000 or so distinct CDR3 sequences listed, roughly 24% were seen once. The material sequenced was blood. These receptor sequences come from a woman aged 25 to 39 with Graves' ophthalmopathy.

This clonotype was detected a few times. The V gene is TRBV6-5, the J gene TRBJ1-1; unclear D gene. Between the trimmed V and J ends, which lost 3 bases and 5 bases, there was a span of 13 bases. Germline V gene lookup returns CDR1 MNHEY and CDR2 SVGAGI. CDR3 length equals 14 residues. CDR3 DNA: TGTGCCAGCAGTTATTTGACGGAGGGTACTGAAGCTTTCTTT. It encodes CASSYLTEGTEAFF.

This clonotype was found a few times. The rearrangement links TRBV29-1 to TRBJ2-2; D is unclear. The CDR3 is made up of 11 amino acids. V was clipped by 6 bases and J by 6 bases, with 8 bases between them. The germline V gene has CDR1 SQVTM and CDR2 ANQGSEA. CDR3: CSVSGAGELFF. Written as DNA, the CDR3 is TGCAGCGTGAGTGGCGCCGGGGAGCTGTTTTTT.

This clonotype was counted at least ten times. The chain employs TRBV20-1 and TRBJ2-5; weak D call: TRBD2 (5 bases). CDR3 length equals 17 residues. Germline CDR1 DFQATT, CDR2 SNEGSKA (reference sequence). Trimming cost V 0 bases and J 4 bases, with 21 bases left between them. The CDR3 here is CSARDLWGGLMRETQYF. The CDR3 bases are TGCAGTGCTAGAGATCTATGGGGTGGACTGATGCGAGAGACCCAGTACTTC.

The chain carries TRBV28 and TRBJ2-2; 9 bases agree with TRBD1. The germline gives CDR1 MDHEN, CDR2 SYDVKM. V was clipped by 5 bases and J by 4 bases; unmatched bases: 5. The length of the CDR3 is 15 residues. The CDR3: CASSTGGLGTGELFF. The DNA for the CDR3 is TGTGCCAGCAGTACAGGGGGCCTTGGCACCGGGGAGCTGTTTTTT.

The chain uses TRBV6-2 or TRBV6-3 and TRBJ2-7, with TRBD2 identical over 10 bases. Germline V gives CDR1 MNHEY, CDR2 SVGEGT. The CDR3 has 18 amino acids. The trim removed 7 bases at V and 5 bases at J, leaving 20 bases unmatched. CDR3 bases: TGTGCCAGCACCCTAGGACAGTCTAGCGGGGGTGTGAGGAACGAGCAGTACTTC. It specifies CASTLGQSSGGVRNEQYF.

Ten or more counts support this clonotype. The chain combines TRBV6-2 or TRBV6-3 with TRBJ1-1; maybe TRBD1 (5 bases). The V gene lost 7 bases and the J gene lost 10 bases, with 19 bases spanning the gap. This CDR3 has 13 amino acids. Per the germline V gene, CDR1 is MNHEY and CDR2 is SVGEGT. The CDR3 reads CASTPDRGFGAFF. The CDR3 DNA reads TGTGCCAGCACCCCAGATCGGGGGTTTGGAGCTTTCTTT.

The rearrangement links TRBV5-1 to TRBJ2-7, with TRBD2 identical over 8 bases. V trimming: 0 bases; J trimming: 2 bases; junction bases outside the gene matches: 7. The CDR3 spans 16 residues. The V gene's germline CDR1 is SGHRS and CDR2 YFSETQ. This CDR3 is CASSLAGRAGAYEQYF. The CDR3 nucleotides are TGCGCCAGCAGCTTGGCTGGGAGAGCGGGAGCCTACGAGCAGTACTTC.

This clonotype was counted many times. The CDR3 loop reads CASSLGLAGGKQFF. CDR3 nucleotides: TGTGCCAGCAGCTTAGGGCTAGCGGGGGGGAAGCAGTTCTTC. V and J are TRBV7-3 and TRBJ2-1; 12 bases match TRBD2. The CDR3 length is 14 residues. CDR1 is SGHTA, CDR2 FQGTGA, per germline. Unmatched junction bases numbered 4, after V lost 2 bases and J lost 11 bases.

This clonotype was seen only a few times. V gene TRBV6-1 combines with J gene TRBJ1-1, with no clear D. V was cut by 7 bases and J by 1 base, with 10 bases left in between. Germline lookup yields CDR1 MNHNS and CDR2 SASEGT. CDR3 size: 13 residues. For the CDR3, the DNA is TGTGCCAGCACAAGGCAGACGAACACTGAAGCTTTCTTT. Translating gives CASTRQTNTEAFF.

This clonotype was observed at least ten times. This chain uses TRBV20-1 with TRBJ1-1; D is possibly TRBD1 (5 bases). Germline CDR1 DFQATT, CDR2 SNEGSKA (reference sequence). The V and J ends lost 0 bases and 3 bases respectively, with 14 bases between them. CDR3 length: 15 residues. The CDR3 DNA reads TGCAGTGCTAGAGATGGGGGATCAGGAGACACTGAAGCTTTCTTT. Encoded protein: CSARDGGSGDTEAFF.

The chain links TRBV11-2 to TRBJ1-5, with TRBD1 identical over 7 bases. This CDR3 is built from 14 residues. V lost 5 bases and J lost 6; bases outside the gene matches: 7. The germline gives CDR1 SGHAT, CDR2 FQNNGV. Here the CDR3 reads CASSPGTVVQPQHF. CDR3 nucleotide sequence: TGTGCCAGCAGCCCTGGGACAGTGGTTCAGCCCCAGCATTTT.